These 11 T cell receptor beta chains were sequenced from one sample in a study of identical twins. MiXCR, run by TCRdb on the 5' RACE reads, gives a single entry per CDR3 protein. The sample comprises hundreds of thousands of distinct CDR3 sequences, less than 7% of which are singletons, and 1.5% to 2% rests with the top ten. The material sequenced was naive T cells sorted from blood. The receptors here all came from a man aged 18 to 35 in good health.

This clonotype was found a few times. This sequence joins TRBV6-1 and TRBJ1-4; TRBD1 might be the D (5 bases). Germline V CDR1 and CDR2: MNHNS, SASEGT. The CDR3 extends over 15 amino acids. Trimming stripped 6 bases from V and 5 bases from J, with 16 bases between. CDR3 sequence: CASSSRVMPNEKLFF. The DNA of the CDR3 is TGTGCCAGCAGCTCCAGGGTTATGCCAAATGAAAAACTGTTTTTT.

This chain links TRBV6-1 with TRBJ1-1; D is uncertain. The CDR3 totals 16 residues. Per the germline V gene, CDR1 is MNHNS and CDR2 is SASEGT. The V end was cut by 5 bases, the J end by 4 bases, with 20 bases between. CDR3: CASSPERPAGGTEAFF. The CDR3 region has the DNA TGTGCCAGCAGTCCCGAGCGTCCGGCCGGCGGCACTGAAGCTTTCTTT.

The CDR3 nucleotides are TGCAGTGCTAGCGGGTCGGGAGGTACGAGCTCCTACGAGCAGTACTTC. This encodes CSASGSGGTSSYEQYF. V usage is TRBV20-1 and J usage is TRBJ2-7; 7 positions agree with TRBD2. Germline-derived CDR1 and CDR2 are DFQATT and SNEGSKA (reference sequence). CDR3 size: 16 residues. V lost 3 bases, J lost 0 bases, and 11 bases stayed unmatched.

This clonotype was detected a few times. This rearrangement joins TRBV5-1 to TRBJ2-6; unclear D gene. The germline gives CDR1 SGHRS, CDR2 YFSETQ. The CDR3 runs 16 residues. Trimming pared 5 bases from V and 0 bases from J, leaving 12 bases between. The CDR3 bases are TGCGCCAGCAGATTGACCCAGAGCTCTGGGGCCAACGTCCTGACTTTC. This translates into CASRLTQSSGANVLTF.

At least ten counts were recorded for this clonotype. DNA of the CDR3: TGCAGTGCTGGGCTCATAGCGGGAGTCGCAGATACGCAGTATTTT. The encoded protein is CSAGLIAGVADTQYF. The chain couples TRBV20-1 to TRBJ2-3, with TRBD2 matching 9 bases. The CDR3 consists of 15 residues. CDR1 and CDR2 (germline): DFQATT, SNEGSKA (reference sequence). Germline trimming cut 5 bases from V and 4 bases from J; bases unmatched to any gene: 10.

This clonotype has more than one count but fewer than ten. The chain uses TRBV7-3 and TRBJ2-3; unclear D gene. There are 13 residues in the CDR3. V lost 0 bases and J 2 bases, leaving 3 bases between the germline ends. Germline CDR1 and CDR2: SGHTA and FQGTGA. Here the CDR3 reads CASSLTATDTQYF. The CDR3 DNA is TGTGCCAGCAGCTTAACTGCCACAGATACGCAGTATTTT.

This clonotype showed up many times. This sequence joins TRBV29-1 and TRBJ2-2; D call uncertain. Germline-derived CDR1 and CDR2 are SQVTM and ANQGSEA. V was shortened by 4 bases and J by 3 bases, with 9 bases between the two germline ends. The CDR3 is 13 amino acids. This chain's CDR3 is CSVGHGDTGELFF. CDR3 sequence (DNA): TGCAGCGTTGGCCATGGCGACACCGGGGAGCTGTTTTTT.

This clonotype was detected only a few times. This chain joins TRBV5-1 and TRBJ2-3; 7 bases align to TRBD2. Germline assignment: CDR1 SGHRS and CDR2 YFSETQ. The CDR3 runs to 18 residues. Trimming at V came to 0 bases and at J to 0 bases, leaving 10 bases not matched to a gene. CDR3 region: CASSLGARELRSTDTQYF. CDR3 coding DNA: TGCGCCAGCAGCTTGGGGGCGCGGGAGCTACGGAGCACAGATACGCAGTATTTT. The variable domain in full, completed from reference TRBV5-1 and TRBJ2-3, reads KAGVTQTPRYLIKTRGQQVTLSCSPISGHRSVSWYQQTPGQGLQFLFEYFSETQRNKGNFPGRFSGRQFSNSRSEMNVSTLELGDSALYLCASSLGARELRSTDTQYFGPGTRLTVL.

This clonotype showed up many times. This rearrangement joins TRBV20-1 to TRBJ1-1; D is undetermined. Trimming took 3 bases from V and 0 from J, leaving 5 bases between them. CDR3 length equals 12 residues. Germline V CDR1 and CDR2: DFQATT, SNEGSKA (reference sequence). The CDR3 spells CSARELNTEAFF. CDR3 nucleotides: TGCAGTGCTAGGGAGCTGAACACTGAAGCTTTCTTT.

In its sample, this clonotype was seen many times. The chain employs TRBV6-6 and TRBJ2-3; 12 bases are a match to TRBD2. Germline-derived CDR1 and CDR2 are MNHNY and SVGAGI (reference sequence). This CDR3 is built from 13 residues. J was trimmed by 5 bases and V by 10 bases; bases with no gene match: 4. Here the CDR3 DNA reads TGTGCCACTCTACTAGCGGGAGGAGATACGCAGTATTTT. This encodes CATLLAGGDTQYF.

This clonotype was picked up many times. The rearrangement links TRBV4-1 to TRBJ1-1; TRBD1 might be the D (5 bases). Germline V gene data show CDR1 as MGHRA and CDR2 as YSYEKL. This CDR3 comprises 15 residues. V was clipped by 6 bases and J by 1 base, with 15 bases between them. DNA for the CDR3: TGCGCCAGCAGAGGTTTAAAGGGACGGAACACTGAAGCTTTCTTT. Residues: CASRGLKGRNTEAFF.